This paragraph reports one TCR beta chain. Germline-derived CDR1 and CDR2 are SQVTM and ANQGSEA. This CDR3 comprises 11 residues. V was shortened by 5 bases and J by 4 bases, with 9 bases between the two germline ends. The sample belongs to a study of blood T cell repertoires in COVID-19. Study details: PBMCs, B-cell-depleted T cells, or T cells provided the cDNA or gDNA that made up the material.

Per the study methods: Reference gene primer amplification gave nucleated cell count estimates. Measured with immunoSEQ multiplex PCR; TCRdb has only the in-frame clones, and not every one. V, J and clone size are those of that table, while D and trimming were read from the DNA. The sample yields 150,000 to 200,000 clones, roughly 79% seen once. Sequencing was performed on peripheral blood. J is TRBJ2-7 and V is TRBV29-1, with TRBD1 as a possible D gene (6 bases). The sequence was obtained from a woman aged 40 to 49 with COVID-19, enrolled during active disease. This chain's CDR3 is CSVWTAYEQYF. In DNA, the CDR3 is TGCAGCGTTTGGACAGCATACGAGCAGTACTTC.